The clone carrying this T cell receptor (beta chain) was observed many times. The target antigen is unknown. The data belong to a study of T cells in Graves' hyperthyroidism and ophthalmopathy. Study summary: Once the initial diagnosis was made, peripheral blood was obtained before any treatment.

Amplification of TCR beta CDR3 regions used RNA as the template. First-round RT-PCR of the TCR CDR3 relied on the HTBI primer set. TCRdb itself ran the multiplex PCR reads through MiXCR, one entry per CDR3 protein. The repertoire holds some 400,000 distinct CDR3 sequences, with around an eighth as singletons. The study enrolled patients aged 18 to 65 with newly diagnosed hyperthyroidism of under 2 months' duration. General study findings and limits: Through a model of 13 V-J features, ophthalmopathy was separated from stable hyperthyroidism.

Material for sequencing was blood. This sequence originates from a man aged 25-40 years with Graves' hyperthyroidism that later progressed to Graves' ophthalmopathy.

The CDR3 DNA is TGTGCCAGCAGCTTAGTCAGTAAAGAGACCCAGTACTTC. Amino acids: CASSLVSKETQYF. This rearrangement joins TRBV7-9 to TRBJ2-5; D remains unclear. Germline values: CDR1 SEHNR, CDR2 FQNEAQ (reference sequence). V lost 1 base and J lost 3, with 6 bases in between. The CDR3 runs to 13 residues.